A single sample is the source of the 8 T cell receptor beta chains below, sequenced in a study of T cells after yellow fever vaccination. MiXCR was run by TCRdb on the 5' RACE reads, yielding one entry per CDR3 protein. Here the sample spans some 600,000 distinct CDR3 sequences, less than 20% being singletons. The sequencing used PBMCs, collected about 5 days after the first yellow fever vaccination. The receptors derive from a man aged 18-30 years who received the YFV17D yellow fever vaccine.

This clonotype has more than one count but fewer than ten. CDR3: CASSLIGQGADGYTF. DNA for the CDR3: TGTGCCAGCAGCTTAATCGGACAGGGGGCGGATGGCTACACCTTC. The chain links TRBV7-2 to TRBJ1-2, with 11 bases aligning to TRBD1. This CDR3 spans 15 amino acids. Germline V gene lookup returns CDR1 SGHTA and CDR2 FQGNSA. The trim removed 2 bases at V and 6 bases at J, leaving 5 bases unmatched.

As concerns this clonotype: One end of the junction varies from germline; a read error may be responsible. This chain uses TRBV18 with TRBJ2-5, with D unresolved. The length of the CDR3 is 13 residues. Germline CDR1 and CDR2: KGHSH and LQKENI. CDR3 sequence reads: CASSPALLETESF. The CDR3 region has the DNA TGTGCCAGCTCACCGGCCCTCTTAGAAACTGAAAGCTTC.

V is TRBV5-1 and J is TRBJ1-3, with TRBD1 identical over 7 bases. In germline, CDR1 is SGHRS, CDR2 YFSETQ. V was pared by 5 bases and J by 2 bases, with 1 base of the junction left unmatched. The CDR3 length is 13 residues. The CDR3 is CASRGTAGNTIYF. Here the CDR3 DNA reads TGCGCCAGCAGGGGGACAGCTGGAAACACCATATATTTT. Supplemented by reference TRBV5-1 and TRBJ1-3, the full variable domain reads KAGVTQTPRYLIKTRGQQVTLSCSPISGHRSVSWYQQTPGQGLQFLFEYFSETQRNKGNFPGRFSGRQFSNSRSEMNVSTLELGDSALYLCASRGTAGNTIYFGEGSWLTVV.

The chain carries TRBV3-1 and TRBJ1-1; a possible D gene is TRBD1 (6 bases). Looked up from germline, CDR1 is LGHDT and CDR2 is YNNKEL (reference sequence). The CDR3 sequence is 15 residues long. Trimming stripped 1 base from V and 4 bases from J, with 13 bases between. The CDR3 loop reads CASSQVVGTITEAFF. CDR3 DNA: TGTGCCAGCAGCCAAGTAGTAGGGACAATCACTGAAGCTTTCTTT.

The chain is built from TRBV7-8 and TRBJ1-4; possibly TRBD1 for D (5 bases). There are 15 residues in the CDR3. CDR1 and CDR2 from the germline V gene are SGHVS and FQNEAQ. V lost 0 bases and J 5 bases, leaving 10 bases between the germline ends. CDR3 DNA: TGTGCCAGCAGCTTAGCGCGGTGGGGGAATGAAAAACTGTTTTTT. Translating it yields CASSLARWGNEKLFF. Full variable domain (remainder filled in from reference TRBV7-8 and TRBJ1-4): GAGVSQSPRYKVAKRGQDVALRCDPISGHVSLFWYQQALGQGPEFLTYFQNEAQLDKSGLPSDRFFAERPEGSVSTLKIQRTQQEDSAVYLCASSLARWGNEKLFFGSGTQLSVL.

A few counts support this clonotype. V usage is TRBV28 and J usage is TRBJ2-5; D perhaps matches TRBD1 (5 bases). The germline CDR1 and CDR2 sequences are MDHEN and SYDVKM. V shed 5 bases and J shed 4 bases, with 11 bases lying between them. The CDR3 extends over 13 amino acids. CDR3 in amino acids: CASSPQGSETQYF. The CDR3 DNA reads TGTGCCAGCAGTCCCCAGGGATCAGAGACCCAGTACTTC.

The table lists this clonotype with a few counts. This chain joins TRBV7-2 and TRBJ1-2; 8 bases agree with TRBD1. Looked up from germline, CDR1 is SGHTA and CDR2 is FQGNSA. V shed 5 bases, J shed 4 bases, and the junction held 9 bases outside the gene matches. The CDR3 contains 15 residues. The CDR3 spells CASSPRTGRGYGYTF. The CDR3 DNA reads TGTGCCAGCAGCCCCCGGACAGGGAGGGGCTATGGCTACACCTTC.

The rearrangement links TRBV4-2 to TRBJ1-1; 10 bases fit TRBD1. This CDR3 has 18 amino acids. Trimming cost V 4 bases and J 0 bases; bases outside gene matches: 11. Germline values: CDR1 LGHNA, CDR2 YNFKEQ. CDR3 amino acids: CASSPALGQGGLNTEAFF. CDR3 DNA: TGTGCCAGCAGCCCAGCCCTAGGACAGGGGGGGCTGAACACTGAAGCTTTCTTT.